This passage covers 20 T cell receptor beta chains from one sample sequenced in a study of CD8 T cells in ankylosing spondylitis. Overall study results and limits: Eight highly homologous variants made up a TCR beta motif, and this motif appeared characteristic of ankylosing spondylitis blood.

Their specific antigens are unknown. TCRdb analysed the 5' RACE reads with MiXCR anew, one entry per CDR3 protein. The sample contains roughly 370,000 distinct CDR3 sequences, around 24% of which appear only once. Sequenced input: blood, either unsorted or a sorted T cell fraction (not recorded which). These receptors all stem from a male donor with ankylosing spondylitis.

This clonotype was counted ten times or more. This rearrangement joins TRBV6-1 to TRBJ2-1; TRBD2 agrees at 8 bases. V shed 7 bases, J shed 7 bases, and the junction held 15 bases outside the gene matches. CDR3 size: 16 residues. Germline V gene lookup returns CDR1 MNHNS and CDR2 SASEGT. The DNA for the CDR3 is TGTGCCAGCACCGCCCGGGGGCCTAGCGGGTATAATGAGCAGTTCTTC. Translation gives CASTARGPSGYNEQFF.

This sequence joins TRBV14 and TRBJ2-3; 11 bases are shared with TRBD2. The ends lost 4 bases at V and 4 bases at J; junction bases unmatched: 4. This CDR3 contains 15 residues. From germline, CDR1 is SGHDN and CDR2 FVKESK. Here the CDR3 reads CASSRLAGSPDTQYF. The CDR3 DNA sequence: TGTGCCAGCAGCCGACTAGCGGGATCCCCAGATACGCAGTATTTT.

The J gene is TRBJ2-2, the V gene TRBV11-3; maybe TRBD2 (6 bases). CDR1 and CDR2 (germline): SGHNT, YENEEA. Trimming took 5 bases from V and 4 from J, leaving 20 bases between them. The CDR3 extends over 17 amino acids. CDR3: CASSPRERGWGTGELFF. CDR3 sequence (DNA): TGTGCCAGCAGCCCACGGGAGAGAGGGTGGGGCACCGGGGAGCTGTTTTTT.

This clonotype was observed a few times. The chain couples TRBV7-2 to TRBJ2-3; 13 bases map to TRBD2. J gave up 13 bases and V 5 bases, and 9 bases lay outside the gene matches. The CDR3 has 14 amino acids. Germline V gene lookup returns CDR1 SGHTA and CDR2 FQGNSA. The CDR3 DNA reads TGTGCCAGCAGCCTCCAAGGACTAGCGGGGGTGGAGTATTTT. Its protein product is CASSLQGLAGVEYF. The full variable domain, its missing parts supplied by reference TRBV7-2 and TRBJ2-3, is GAGVSQSPSNKVTEKGKDVELRCDPISGHTALYWYRQSLGQGLEFLIYFQGNSAPDKSGLPSDRFSAERTGGSVSTLTIQRTQQEDSAVYLCASSLQGLAGVEYFGPGTRLTVL.

This clonotype was recorded many times. The J gene is TRBJ2-1, the V gene TRBV29-1, with D perhaps matching TRBD1 (7 bases). In germline, CDR1 is SQVTM, CDR2 ANQGSEA. V lost 7 bases to trimming and J lost 0 bases, with 13 bases between them. The CDR3 spans 14 residues. Written as DNA, the CDR3 is TGCAGCGCCAGGGGGGACAGCTCCTACAATGAGCAGTTCTTC. Protein: CSARGDSSYNEQFF.

This clonotype was recorded at least ten times. This chain links TRBV7-8 with TRBJ2-2; a weak D match, TRBD1 (5 bases). Germline V gene lookup returns CDR1 SGHVS and CDR2 FQNEAQ. The V gene lost 5 bases and the J gene lost 1 base, with 11 bases spanning the gap. This CDR3 is built from 15 residues. The CDR3 sequence: CASSPPGQNTGELFF. CDR3 sequence (DNA): TGTGCCAGCAGCCCACCCGGACAGAACACCGGGGAGCTGTTTTTT.

CDR3 nucleotides: TGTGCCAGTTCCCTCCTAGGAGGGATTTACACTGAAGCTTTCTTT. Residues: CASSLLGGIYTEAFF. The chain employs TRBV28 and TRBJ1-1; D gene uncertain. The germline V and J ends were trimmed by 9 bases and 3 bases, with 20 bases remaining between them. Looked up from germline, CDR1 is MDHEN and CDR2 is SYDVKM. There are 15 residues in the CDR3.

The table lists this clonotype with a few counts. DNA of the CDR3: TGTGCCAGCAGTTACGGATTCTCAAATGAGCAGTTCTTC. Translating it yields CASSYGFSNEQFF. The J gene is TRBJ2-1, the V gene TRBV6-5; D is unclear. This CDR3 comprises 13 residues. CDR1 is MNHEY, CDR2 SVGAGI, per germline. V gave up 2 bases and J gave up 7 bases, with 9 bases separating them.

This clonotype was counted a few times. This sequence joins TRBV5-1 and TRBJ2-1; D gene unclear. This CDR3 has 12 amino acids. From germline, CDR1 is SGHRS and CDR2 YFSETQ. Deletions cut 0 bases from V and 8 bases from J, with 6 bases between. The CDR3 region has the DNA TGCGCCAGCAGCTTGGGGGTCTATGAGCAGTTCTTC. Residues: CASSLGVYEQFF. The entire variable domain, with the rest obtained from reference TRBV5-1 and TRBJ2-1, is as follows: KAGVTQTPRYLIKTRGQQVTLSCSPISGHRSVSWYQQTPGQGLQFLFEYFSETQRNKGNFPGRFSGRQFSNSRSEMNVSTLELGDSALYLCASSLGVYEQFFGPGTRLTVL.

This clonotype turned up a few times. The V and J genes are TRBV7-9 and TRBJ2-7, with D possibly matching TRBD2 (6 bases). The V and J ends lost 5 bases and 7 bases respectively, with 18 bases between them. The CDR3 totals 14 residues. Germline values: CDR1 SEHNR, CDR2 FQNEAQ (reference sequence). The CDR3 spells CASSVGLGVREQYF. In nucleotides, the CDR3 is TGTGCCAGCAGCGTGGGACTGGGTGTACGGGAGCAGTACTTC.

This chain uses TRBV12-3 or TRBV12-4 with TRBJ2-7, with D hard to call. CDR3 length: 12 residues. Trimming took 2 bases from V and 5 from J, leaving 7 bases between them. This CDR3 is CASSLIGDEQYF. CDR3 in DNA: TGTGCCAGCAGTTTAATAGGCGACGAGCAGTACTTC.

This clonotype has just a few counts. The J gene is TRBJ2-7, the V gene TRBV4-1; 10 bases line up with TRBD2. The CDR3 covers 16 residues. Germline V gene data show CDR1 as MGHRA and CDR2 as YSYEKL. The junction had 10 bases not matched to a gene; V was cut back by 1 base and J by 7 bases. CDR3 DNA sequence: TGCGCCAGCAGCCAAGGTCGGCTAGCGGGAGTCAGAGAGCAGTACTTC. Its protein product is CASSQGRLAGVREQYF.

V and J are TRBV2 and TRBJ2-6; TRBD2 matches at 7 bases. The CDR3 length is 15 residues. Germline trimming cut 6 bases from V and 1 base from J; bases unmatched to any gene: 3. Germline CDR1 and CDR2: SNHLY and FYNNEI. CDR3 nucleotide sequence: TGTGCCAGCAGGGAACTAGCGTCTGGGGCCAACGTCCTGACTTTC. This encodes CASRELASGANVLTF. The full variable domain, with the rest looked up from reference TRBV2 and TRBJ2-6, is EPEVTQTPSHQVTQMGQEVILRCVPISNHLYFYWYRQILGQKVEFLVSFYNNEISEKSEIFDDQFSVERPDGSNFTLKIRSTKLEDSAMYFCASRELASGANVLTFGAGSRLTVL.

V gene TRBV7-9 combines with J gene TRBJ2-7; 8 nucleotides agree with TRBD2. J gave up 0 bases and V 5 bases, and 6 bases lay outside the gene matches. CDR1 and CDR2 (germline): SEHNR, FQNEAQ (reference sequence). The CDR3 runs to 15 residues. CDR3 loop: CASSPSGSFSYEQYF. DNA of the CDR3: TGTGCCAGCAGCCCGAGCGGGAGCTTCTCCTACGAGCAGTACTTC.

The chain has TRBV20-1 and TRBJ2-1; tentatively, D is TRBD2 (6 bases). The germline CDR1 and CDR2 sequences are DFQATT and SNEGSKA (reference sequence). V was cut by 5 bases and J by 7 bases, with 12 bases left in between. CDR3 size: 12 residues. Written as DNA, the CDR3 is TGCAGTGCTTCCGCCGCGGGGAATGAGCAGTTCTTC. Protein product: CSASAAGNEQFF.

The chain recombines TRBV28 with TRBJ2-3; D is undetermined. Germline V gives CDR1 MDHEN, CDR2 SYDVKM. The CDR3 loop spans 12 amino acids. V gave up 5 bases and J gave up 6 bases, with 9 bases separating them. This CDR3 is CASSPQWDTQYF. The CDR3, as DNA: TGTGCCAGCAGTCCCCAGTGGGATACGCAGTATTTT. The full variable domain, with the rest looked up from reference TRBV28 and TRBJ2-3, is DVKVTQSSRYLVKRTGEKVFLECVQDMDHENMFWYRQDPGLGLRLIYFSYDVKMKEKGDIPEGYSVSREKKERFSLILESASTNQTSMYLCASSPQWDTQYFGPGTRLTVL.

This clonotype was observed a handful of times. This chain connects TRBV4-1 to TRBJ2-5, with 9 bases that match TRBD1. This CDR3 is built from 16 residues. V shed 3 bases and J 4 bases; nucleotides not matched to a gene: 9. Germline CDR1 is MGHRA and CDR2 is YSYEKL. CDR3 in DNA: TGCGCCAGCAGCCAGAGGACAGGGGATGGTGGAGAGACCCAGTACTTC. Translated: CASSQRTGDGGETQYF.

This clonotype was recorded a few times. The V call is TRBV7-8, the J call TRBJ1-5; perhaps TRBD1 as D (5 bases). This CDR3 has 16 residues. V was shortened by 1 base and J by 1 base, with 11 bases between the two germline ends. Germline V gene data show CDR1 as SGHVS and CDR2 as FQNEAQ. DNA for the CDR3: TGTGCCAGCAGCTTAGGGGCAGGGAGAAGCAATCAGCCCCAGCATTTT. This codes for CASSLGAGRSNQPQHF. Full variable domain (outside the CDR3, taken from reference TRBV7-8 and TRBJ1-5): GAGVSQSPRYKVAKRGQDVALRCDPISGHVSLFWYQQALGQGPEFLTYFQNEAQLDKSGLPSDRFFAERPEGSVSTLKIQRTQQEDSAVYLCASSLGAGRSNQPQHFGDGTRLSIL.

The chain is built from TRBV27 and TRBJ2-7, with a possible D match to TRBD1 (6 bases). CDR3 length: 15 amino acids. Germline V gene data show CDR1 as MNHEY and CDR2 as SMNVEV (reference sequence). With 5 bases removed from V and 3 bases from J, the gap between germline ends came to 17 bases. CDR3 in DNA: TGTGCCAGCAGTCAGGATCCGGGACACGGCTACGAGCAGTACTTC. Protein product: CASSQDPGHGYEQYF.

This chain connects TRBV4-1 to TRBJ1-5, with a weak D call TRBD1 (5 bases). V lost 0 bases and J 3 bases, leaving 12 bases between the germline ends. This CDR3 region has 16 residues. Germline CDR1 MGHRA, CDR2 YSYEKL. The CDR3 coding sequence is TGCGCCAGCAGCCAAGATAGCGGGACCCTCAATCAGCCCCAGCATTTT. Its protein is CASSQDSGTLNQPQHF.